The 5 T cell receptor beta chains in this list originate from one sample, sequenced in a study of T cell responses to AZD1222 COVID-19 vaccine (dated by TCRdb to 2020 to 2022). Libraries came from the immunoSEQ multiplex PCR assay. TCRdb limited this immuneACCESS table to in-frame rearrangements with V and J called. A share of clones is missing; checked studies link under half to unresolved V genes, and the rest is unexplained. This sample has nearly 110,000 clones in its table, and 75% to 95% of those were observed once. The top ten clones comprise about 6.8% of the sample. This specimen's time point label, per the study, means: about 28 days (+/-7) after the second vaccine dose. This specimen was peripheral blood, taken 28 days after the second AZD1222 dose. The receptors stem from an adult who received the AZD1222 COVID-19 vaccine.

The chain employs TRBV5-1 and TRBJ1-3; tentative D call: TRBD1 (5 bases). V was cut by 1 base and J by 4 bases, with 12 bases left in between. The germline V gene has CDR1 SGHRS and CDR2 YFSETQ. The CDR3 spans 15 residues. As DNA, the CDR3 is TGCGCCAGCAGCTTGTCTTCACAGGTGGGAAACACCATATATTTT. Encoded protein: CASSLSSQVGNTIYF.

The V gene is TRBV11-3, the J gene TRBJ1-1; possible D gene TRBD1, 6 bases. Germline V gene lookup returns CDR1 SGHNT and CDR2 YENEEA. The germline V and J ends were trimmed by 5 bases and 1 base, with 11 bases remaining between them. This CDR3 comprises 14 residues. The CDR3: CASSNGQTNTEAFF. As DNA, the CDR3 is TGTGCCAGCAGCAACGGACAGACGAACACTGAAGCTTTCTTT.

The chain is built from TRBV3-1 (or the pseudogene TRBV3-2) and TRBJ1-2; D is unresolved. The ends were cut back, 0 bases at V and 0 bases at J, with 23 bases in the middle. This CDR3 is built from 20 residues. Germline V gene data show CDR1 as LGHDT and CDR2 as YNNKEL (reference sequence). As DNA, the CDR3 is TGTGCCAGCAGCCAAGAAATGTGGCTTGGGGAGGGAAGGCCTAACTATGGCTACACCTTC. It encodes CASSQEMWLGEGRPNYGYTF.

The CDR3 loop is CASSLAGDRGYNEQFF. CDR3 sequence (DNA): TGTGCCAGCAGCTTAGCAGGGGACAGGGGTTACAATGAGCAGTTCTTC. This chain joins TRBV7-2 and TRBJ2-1, with TRBD1 matching over 10 bases. With 0 bases clipped from V and 4 bases from J, the junction kept 3 bases outside the gene matches. Germline lookup yields CDR1 SGHTA and CDR2 FQGNSA. The CDR3 length is 16 residues. Based on the CDR3 plus reference TRBV7-2 and TRBJ2-1, the full variable domain is GAGVSQSPSNKVTEKGKDVELRCDPISGHTALYWYRQSLGQGLEFLIYFQGNSAPDKSGLPSDRFSAERTGGSVSTLTIQRTQQEDSAVYLCASSLAGDRGYNEQFFGPGTRLTVL.

The chain couples TRBV27 to TRBJ2-7; perhaps TRBD2 as D (7 bases). There are 14 residues in the CDR3. V was cut by 5 bases and J by 9 bases, with 20 bases left in between. Germline values: CDR1 MNHEY, CDR2 SMNVEV (reference sequence). The CDR3 loop reads CASSPMSWGGVQYF. CDR3 sequence (DNA): TGTGCCAGCAGTCCCATGAGTTGGGGGGGCGTGCAGTACTTC.